The 2 T cell receptor beta chains presented below share a single source sample, sequenced in a study of cytomegalovirus exposure and HLA in healthy donors. This PCR relied on a set of 60 Vbeta primers and 13 Jbeta primers. Method: immunoSEQ multiplex PCR; TCRdb's copy keeps in-frame clones and lacks some. The data hold around 140,000 clones, with around 80% observed a single time. The specimen sequenced was PBMCs. These receptors all stem from a female donor in good health and CMV-seronegative.

V gene TRBV19 combines with J gene TRBJ1-1; TRBD1 might be the D (5 bases). The CDR3 runs to 13 residues. Germline V gives CDR1 LNHDA, CDR2 SQIVND (reference sequence). V lost 10 bases, J lost 1 base, and 13 bases lay in between. The CDR3 spells CATQRRGNTEAFF. Written as DNA, the CDR3 is TGTGCCACCCAACGAAGGGGGAACACTGAAGCTTTCTTT.

The chain carries TRBV19 and TRBJ1-6; maybe TRBD1 (5 bases). CDR1 is LNHDA, CDR2 SQIVND, per germline (reference sequence). V was trimmed by 3 bases and J by 10 bases, leaving 13 bases between them. This CDR3 comprises 14 residues. The CDR3 reads CASSMGPRESPLHF. The CDR3, as DNA: TGTGCCAGTAGTATGGGGCCTCGTGAGTCACCCCTCCACTTT.